These T cell receptor beta chains were read from a single sample in a study of cytomegalovirus exposure and HLA in healthy donors. TCRdb keeps only in-frame clones here, not all; method: immunoSEQ multiplex PCR. The data hold about 98,000 clones, with around 80% observed a single time. Input material: PBMCs. The source is a man between 40 and 49 years old in good health and CMV-seronegative. The CDR3 runs from the conserved cysteine through the conserved F or W. The D gene is left open where the match is weak. Expanded clones are given a class, and other clones once, few, many or no size at all.

.	TRBV6-1	TRBJ1-2	.	TGTGCCAGCAGCGAAGGCGAGACATTCGTCTATGGCTACACCTTC	CASSEGETFVYGYTF
.	TRBV5-1	TRBJ2-2	.	TGCGCCAGCAGCTGGACGCGGGCCAGGAGGAACACCGGGGAGCTGTTTTTT	CASSWTRARRNTGELFF
TRBD1	TRBV6-5	TRBJ2-7	.	TGTGCCAGCAGTTACCGGGACAGGGGGCTCTACGAGCAGTACTTC	CASSYRDRGLYEQYF
.	TRBV2	TRBJ2-2	.	TGTGCCAGCAGTGACAACAGGGCGGATCGGTCTATGATGTTTTTT	CASSDNRADRSMMFF
TRBD1	TRBV28	TRBJ2-7	.	TGTGCCAGCAGTCTTGGGCCAGGGGGCTACGAGCAGTACTTC	CASSLGPGGYEQYF
.	TRBV6-1	TRBJ2-7	.	TGTGCCACGACGGTAAGGACACCGGTTCCCCTTTACTTC	CATTVRTPVPLYF
.	TRBV6-5	TRBJ1-1	.	TGTGCCAGCAGGCGCAGCCTCGGGGGGTTGGAAGCTTTCTTT	CASRRSLGGLEAFF
.	TRBV5-6	TRBJ1-2	.	TGTGCCAGCAGCTTGGTAACGGGAGGCTACACCTTC	CASSLVTGGYTF
.	TRBV9	TRBJ1-5	once	TGTGCCAGCAGCGTAGAGACAACACAAGGCAATCAGCCCCAGCATTTT	CASSVETTQGNQPQHF
TRBD1	TRBV5-8	TRBJ1-2	.	TGTGCCAGCAGCGTAGGACAGGAGTACTATGGCTACACCTTC	CASSVGQEYYGYTF
.	TRBV6-6	TRBJ1-4	.	TGTGCCAGCAGTTATTTGGGGGGGGATAGAGAAAAACTGTTTTTT	CASSYLGGDREKLFF
TRBD1	TRBV5-4	TRBJ2-2	.	TGTGCCAGCAGCTTAGGCGGGACAGGGGCCACCGGGGAGCTGTTTTTT	CASSLGGTGATGELFF
.	TRBV4-1	TRBJ1-5	.	TGCGCCAGCAGCCAAGCCCTACAATATCTCACTAGAGATCAGCCCCAGCATTTT	CASSQALQYLTRDQPQHF
.	TRBV9	TRBJ1-1	.	TGTGCCAGCAGCCCGGGGAACACTGAAGCTTTCTTT	CASSPGNTEAFF
TRBD1	TRBV7-2	TRBJ2-7	.	TGTGCCAGCAGCTTAGCCGTCCGGATACCGGGACAGATTTCCTACGAGCAGTACTTC	CASSLAVRIPGQISYEQYF
.	TRBV19	TRBJ2-2	.	TGTGCCAGTAGTATTCTAGAGAGCACCGGGGAGCTGTTTTTT	CASSILESTGELFF
.	TRBV30	TRBJ1-4	.	TGTGCCTGGATGGGGGCAAACGAAAAACTGTTTTTT	CAWMGANEKLFF
TRBD2	TRBV7-9	TRBJ2-2	.	TGTGCCAGCAGCTTTACTAGCGTTACCGGGGAGCTGTTTTTT	CASSFTSVTGELFF
TRBD2	TRBV5-4	TRBJ2-1	.	TGTGCCAGCAGCTTGGAAGTCCTAGCGGGGCTTAGCTCCTACAATGAGCAGTTCTTC	CASSLEVLAGLSSYNEQFF
TRBD1	TRBV10-3	TRBJ1-4	.	TGTGCCAGTGGGACAGGGGCTGATGAAAAACTGTTTTTT	CASGTGADEKLFF
.	TRBV18	TRBJ2-3	.	TGTGCCAGCTCGACGAACAGGGATACGCAGTATTTT	CASSTNRDTQYF
.	TRBV30	TRBJ2-7	.	TGTGCCTGGAGTATCAGCTCCTACGAGCAGTACTTC	CAWSISSYEQYF
TRBD1	TRBV28	TRBJ2-7	.	TGTGCCAGCAGTCCGAGGACAGGAAATACGTTCTACGAGCAGTACTTC	CASSPRTGNTFYEQYF
.	TRBV5-1	TRBJ2-3	.	TGCGCCAGCAGCTTGGGTAGCGGTAACACAGATACGCAGTATTTT	CASSLGSGNTDTQYF
.	TRBV6-1	TRBJ2-2	.	TGTGCCGGTGTACCCCAGGGCAACACCGGGGAGCTGTTTTTT	CAGVPQGNTGELFF
TRBD1	TRBV6-1	TRBJ1-5	.	TGTGCCAGCAGCGAGACAGGGGTGACGCCCCAGCATTTT	CASSETGVTPQHF
.	TRBV7-9	TRBJ1-3	.	TGTGCCAGCAGCTTCAGGCCCGAATCAGCAATAATTGGAAACACCATATATTTT	CASSFRPESAIIGNTIYF
.	TRBV29-1	TRBJ1-1	.	TGCAGCGTGCATCCGGGACACTTCATTTCGGACACTGAAGCTTTCTTT	CSVHPGHFISDTEAFF
TRBD1	TRBV4-1	TRBJ2-1	.	TGCGCCAGCAGCCAAGATCTGCGACAGGGGTCCTACAATGAGCAGTTCTTC	CASSQDLRQGSYNEQFF
TRBD1	TRBV5-1	TRBJ1-5	.	TGCGCCAGCAGCCCGGGACAGGGAAGCAATCAGCCCCAGCATTTT	CASSPGQGSNQPQHF
.	TRBV6-5	TRBJ1-2	.	TGTGCCAGCAGTTACCAACAGGGAACCAACCATGGCTACACCTTC	CASSYQQGTNHGYTF
.	TRBV10-3	TRBJ1-4	.	TGTGCCATCAGTGAACAGAGCGGTGAAAAACTGTTTTTT	CAISEQSGEKLFF
TRBD1	TRBV5-5	TRBJ1-4	.	TGTGCCAGCAGTTCGTTAATACAGGGGGCCCATGAAAAACTGTTTTTT	CASSSLIQGAHEKLFF
.	TRBV6-5	TRBJ1-5	once	TGTGCCAGCAGTTCAGGGGACACCCCAAATCAGCCCCAGCATTTT	CASSSGDTPNQPQHF
TRBD1	TRBV5-5	TRBJ2-7	.	TGTGCCAGCACCGATCATCACAGGGGAGTCTACGAGCAGTACTTC	CASTDHHRGVYEQYF
.	TRBV10-2	TRBJ1-1	few	TGCGCCAGCAGCATACAGGGGAACACTGAAGCTTTCTTT	CASSIQGNTEAFF
.	TRBV4-3	TRBJ1-2	.	TGCGCCAGCAGCCAAGATCACCAGGGGCTCTTTGGCTACACCTTC	CASSQDHQGLFGYTF
TRBD2	TRBV7-8	TRBJ2-5	.	TGTGCCAGCAGCTTAGTGAGGTTTGCTAGCGGAAGGTACCAAGAGACCCAGTACTTC	CASSLVRFASGRYQETQYF
.	TRBV18	TRBJ1-1	few	TGTGCCAGCTCACCATTGGGAGGGGGTGATGAAGCTTTCTTT	CASSPLGGGDEAFF
.	TRBV5-1	TRBJ2-1	once	TGCGCCAGCAGCTTGGCCCTCGGGAATGAGCAGTTCTTC	CASSLALGNEQFF
TRBD1	TRBV5-1	TRBJ1-3	once	TGCGCCAGCTCATTGGGGACAGGGGTGGAGAACACCATATATTTT	CASSLGTGVENTIYF
TRBD2	TRBV7-6	TRBJ2-5	.	TGTGCCAGCAGCTTTCGTGGACTAGCGGGGGATGGGCAAGAGACCCAGTACTTC	CASSFRGLAGDGQETQYF
TRBD2	TRBV6-1	TRBJ2-5	few	TGTGCCAGCAGTTCACTAGCGGGGGGTTGGGAGACCCAGTACTTC	CASSSLAGGWETQYF
TRBD1	TRBV7-2	TRBJ2-7	.	TGTGCCAGCAGCTCACCGGGACAGGGAGCCTACGAGCAGTACTTC	CASSSPGQGAYEQYF
TRBD1	TRBV5-1	TRBJ1-4	.	TGCGCCAGCAGACGTGGGACAGAAACTAATGAAAAACTGTTTTTT	CASRRGTETNEKLFF
TRBD1	TRBV4-1	TRBJ1-4	.	TGCGCCAGCAGCCAAGGCGGACAGGATGAAAAACTGTTTTTT	CASSQGGQDEKLFF